The present TCR beta chain was sequenced within a study of shared T cell receptors in the human thymus. This CDR3 has 15 residues. Germline values: CDR1 SGHRS, CDR2 YFSETQ. J lost 7 bases, V lost 5 bases, and 12 bases had no gene match. Assay: immunoSEQ multiplex PCR; the TCRdb copy retains only in-frame clones and omits some. The repertoire holds about 500,000 clones, with about four fifths as singletons. These data also featured in a second study, about human thymus T cells. That investigation notes: The thymus tissue came from resections taken during corrective heart surgery. Related studies found that unrelated individuals share highly overlapping thymic repertoires.

The J gene is TRBJ2-7, the V gene TRBV5-1; 10 nucleotides align to TRBD2. The sequencing sample was made of thymocytes. This receptor was obtained from a boy less than two years old with a congenital heart defect. CDR3 sequence: CASRAGLAGAREQYF. The CDR3 nucleotides are TGCGCCAGCAGGGCGGGGCTAGCGGGGGCGCGGGAGCAGTACTTC. Full variable domain (outside the CDR3, taken from reference TRBV5-1 and TRBJ2-7): KAGVTQTPRYLIKTRGQQVTLSCSPISGHRSVSWYQQTPGQGLQFLFEYFSETQRNKGNFPGRFSGRQFSNSRSEMNVSTLELGDSALYLCASRAGLAGAREQYFGPGTRLTVT.